The subject of this entry is one T cell receptor (beta chain). The record originates from a study of blood T cell repertoires in COVID-19. CDR1 is SNHLY, CDR2 FYNNEI, per germline. The length of the CDR3 is 12 residues. Trimming took 7 bases from V and 7 from J, leaving 10 bases between them. TCRdb's table, derived via immunoSEQ multiplex PCR, lists solely in-frame clones and lacks some. The table includes approximately 260,000 clones, approximately 84% detected once. This receptor was identified in a woman in her fifties or sixties who had been exposed to COVID-19. Specimen: PBMCs or T cells enriched from blood (not recorded which). This rearrangement joins TRBV2 to TRBJ1-4; D call uncertain. The CDR3 coding sequence is TGTGCCAGCACGGCAGGCGTTGAAAAACTGTTTTTT. It encodes CASTAGVEKLFF.